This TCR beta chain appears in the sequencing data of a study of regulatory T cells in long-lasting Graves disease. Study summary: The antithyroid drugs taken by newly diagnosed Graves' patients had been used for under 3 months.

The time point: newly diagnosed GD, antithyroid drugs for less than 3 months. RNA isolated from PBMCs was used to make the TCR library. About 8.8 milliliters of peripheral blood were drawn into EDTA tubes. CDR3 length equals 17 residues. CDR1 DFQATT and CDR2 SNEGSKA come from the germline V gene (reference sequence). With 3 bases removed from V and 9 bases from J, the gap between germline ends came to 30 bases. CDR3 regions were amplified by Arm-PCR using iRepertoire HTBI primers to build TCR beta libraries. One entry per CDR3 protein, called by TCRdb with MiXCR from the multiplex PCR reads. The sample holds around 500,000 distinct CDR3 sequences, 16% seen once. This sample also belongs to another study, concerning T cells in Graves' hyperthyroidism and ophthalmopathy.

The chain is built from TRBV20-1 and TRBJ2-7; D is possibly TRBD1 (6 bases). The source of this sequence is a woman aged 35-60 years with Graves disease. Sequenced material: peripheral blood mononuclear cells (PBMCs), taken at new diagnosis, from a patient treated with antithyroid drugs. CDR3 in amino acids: CSASGPSPGHSTFGQYF. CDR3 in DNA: TGCAGTGCTAGCGGCCCGTCGCCGGGACATAGCACTTTTGGGCAGTACTTC.